This TCR beta chain was recorded in a study of blood T cell repertoires in COVID-19. About the research overall: Samples of COVID-19 (acute and convalescent) were obtained from the United States, Italy and Spain. In each case, the material was cDNA or gDNA derived from T cells, B-cell-depleted T cells, or PBMCs.

Seattle's enrolled individuals joined amid active infection and were then monitored longitudinally. As processed by the authors: From reference gene primer amplification, estimates of nucleated cell counts were derived. The assay was immunoSEQ multiplex PCR, and TCRdb's table has in-frame clones only and misses some. Clonal size and the V and J genes are those of that table, whereas D and trimming came from the DNA. The table includes roughly 290,000 clones, 80% to 95% detected once. Germline values: CDR1 SGHKS, CDR2 YYEKEE (reference sequence). V was pared by 4 bases and J by 5 bases, with 19 bases between. The CDR3 loop spans 15 amino acids.

This chain connects TRBV5-5 to TRBJ2-7; D is possibly TRBD1 (5 bases). Sample: peripheral blood. The receptor was isolated from a woman in her twenties or thirties with COVID-19, enrolled during active disease. This CDR3 reads CASSPPPRGRDEQYF. The CDR3 bases are TGTGCCAGCAGCCCGCCGCCAAGGGGTCGGGACGAGCAGTACTTC.